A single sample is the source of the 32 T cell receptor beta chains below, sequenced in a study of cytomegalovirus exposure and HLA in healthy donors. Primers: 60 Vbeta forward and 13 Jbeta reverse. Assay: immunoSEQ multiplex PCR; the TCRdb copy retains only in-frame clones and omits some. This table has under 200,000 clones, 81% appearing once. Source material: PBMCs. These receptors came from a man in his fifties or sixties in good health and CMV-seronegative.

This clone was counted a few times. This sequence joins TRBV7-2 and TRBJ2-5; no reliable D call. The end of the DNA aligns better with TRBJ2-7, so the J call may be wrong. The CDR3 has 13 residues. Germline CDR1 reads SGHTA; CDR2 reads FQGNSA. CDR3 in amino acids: CASSLQVAYEQYF. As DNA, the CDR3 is TGTGCCAGCAGCTTACAGGTGGCCTACGAGCAGTACTTC.

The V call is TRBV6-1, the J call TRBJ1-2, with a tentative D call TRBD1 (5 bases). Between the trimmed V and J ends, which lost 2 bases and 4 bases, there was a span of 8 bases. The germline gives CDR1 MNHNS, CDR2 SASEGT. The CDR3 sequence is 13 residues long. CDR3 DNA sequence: TGTGCCAGCAGTGAAAACAGGTTCTATGGCTACACCTTC. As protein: CASSENRFYGYTF.

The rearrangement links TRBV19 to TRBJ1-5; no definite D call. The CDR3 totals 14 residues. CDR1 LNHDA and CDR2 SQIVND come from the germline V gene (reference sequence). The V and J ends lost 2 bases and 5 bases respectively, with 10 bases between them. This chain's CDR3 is CASSILGNHQPQHF. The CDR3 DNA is TGTGCCAGTAGTATACTAGGAAACCATCAGCCCCAGCATTTT. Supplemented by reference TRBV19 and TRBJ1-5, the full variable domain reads DGGITQSPKYLFRKEGQNVTLSCEQNLNHDAMYWYRQDPGQGLRLIYYSQIVNDFQKGDIAEGYSVSREKKESFPLTVTSAQKNPTAFYLCASSILGNHQPQHFGDGTRLSIL.

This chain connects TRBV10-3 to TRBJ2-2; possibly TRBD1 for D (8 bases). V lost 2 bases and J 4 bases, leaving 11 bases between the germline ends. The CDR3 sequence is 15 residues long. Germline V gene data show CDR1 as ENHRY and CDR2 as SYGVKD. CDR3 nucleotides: TGTGCCATCAGTGAGAACAGGGGGGGCACCGGGGAGCTGTTTTTT. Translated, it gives CAISENRGGTGELFF.

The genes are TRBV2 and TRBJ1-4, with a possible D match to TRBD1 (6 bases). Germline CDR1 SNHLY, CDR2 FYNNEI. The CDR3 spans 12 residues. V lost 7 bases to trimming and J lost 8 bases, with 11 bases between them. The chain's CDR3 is CASTPRGEKLFF. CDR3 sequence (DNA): TGTGCCAGCACCCCGAGGGGGGAAAAACTGTTTTTT.

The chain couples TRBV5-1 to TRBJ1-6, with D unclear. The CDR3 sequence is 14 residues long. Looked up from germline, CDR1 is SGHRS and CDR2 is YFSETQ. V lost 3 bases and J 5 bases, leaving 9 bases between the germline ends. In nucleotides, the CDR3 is TGCGCCAGCAGCTGGGCGGGCAATAATTCACCCCTCCACTTT. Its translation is CASSWAGNNSPLHF.

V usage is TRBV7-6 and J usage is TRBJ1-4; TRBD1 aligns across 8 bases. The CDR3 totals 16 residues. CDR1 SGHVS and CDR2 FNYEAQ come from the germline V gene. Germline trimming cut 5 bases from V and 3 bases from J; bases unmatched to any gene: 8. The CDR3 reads CASSQGANYANEKLFF. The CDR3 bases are TGTGCCAGCAGCCAGGGGGCTAACTACGCTAATGAAAAACTGTTTTTT.

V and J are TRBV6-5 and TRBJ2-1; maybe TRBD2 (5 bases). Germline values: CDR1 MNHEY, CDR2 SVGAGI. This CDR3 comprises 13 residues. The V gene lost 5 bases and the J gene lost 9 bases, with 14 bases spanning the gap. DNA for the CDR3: TGTGCCAGCAGTCTTACTAGAGAGCTTGAGCAGTTCTTC. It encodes CASSLTRELEQFF.

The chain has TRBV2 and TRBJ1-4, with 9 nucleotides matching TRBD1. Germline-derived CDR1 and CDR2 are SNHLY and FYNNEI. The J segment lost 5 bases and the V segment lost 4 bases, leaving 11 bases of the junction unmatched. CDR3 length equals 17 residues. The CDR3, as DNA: TGTGCCAGCAGTGGTAGGGACAGGGAGACCCTGAATGAAAAACTGTTTTTT. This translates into CASSGRDRETLNEKLFF.

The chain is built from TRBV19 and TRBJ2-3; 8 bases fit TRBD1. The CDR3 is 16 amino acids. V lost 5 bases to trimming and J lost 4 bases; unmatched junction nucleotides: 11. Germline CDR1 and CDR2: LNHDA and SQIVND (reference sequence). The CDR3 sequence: CASSRRTGIVSDTQYF. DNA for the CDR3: TGTGCCAGTAGTCGTAGGACAGGGATCGTCTCAGATACGCAGTATTTT. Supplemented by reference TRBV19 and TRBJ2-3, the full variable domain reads DGGITQSPKYLFRKEGQNVTLSCEQNLNHDAMYWYRQDPGQGLRLIYYSQIVNDFQKGDIAEGYSVSREKKESFPLTVTSAQKNPTAFYLCASSRRTGIVSDTQYFGPGTRLTVL.

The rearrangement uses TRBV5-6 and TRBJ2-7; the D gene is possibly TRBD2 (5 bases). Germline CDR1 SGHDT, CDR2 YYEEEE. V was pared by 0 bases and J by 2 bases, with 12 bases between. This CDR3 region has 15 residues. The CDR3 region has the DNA TGTGCCAGCAGCTTGGCGGGATCTGGGGCCTACGAGCAGTACTTC. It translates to CASSLAGSGAYEQYF. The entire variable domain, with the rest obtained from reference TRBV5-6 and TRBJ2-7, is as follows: DAGVTQSPTHLIKTRGQQVTLRCSPKSGHDTVSWYQQALGQGPQFIFQYYEEEERQRGNFPDRFSGHQFPNYSSELNVNALLLGDSALYLCASSLAGSGAYEQYFGPGTRLTVT.

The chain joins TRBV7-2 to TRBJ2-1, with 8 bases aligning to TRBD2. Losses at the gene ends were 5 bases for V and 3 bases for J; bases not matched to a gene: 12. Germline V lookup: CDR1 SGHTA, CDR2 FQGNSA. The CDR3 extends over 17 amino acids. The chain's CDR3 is CASSLPGGQTNYNEQFF. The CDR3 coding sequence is TGTGCCAGCAGCCTCCCGGGGGGGCAGACTAACTACAATGAGCAGTTCTTC.

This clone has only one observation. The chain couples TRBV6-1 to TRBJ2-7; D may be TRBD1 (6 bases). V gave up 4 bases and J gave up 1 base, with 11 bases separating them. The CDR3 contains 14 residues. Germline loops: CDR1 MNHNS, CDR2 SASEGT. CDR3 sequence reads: CASSARDKSYEQYF. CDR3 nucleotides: TGTGCCAGCAGTGCACGGGACAAGTCCTACGAGCAGTACTTC.

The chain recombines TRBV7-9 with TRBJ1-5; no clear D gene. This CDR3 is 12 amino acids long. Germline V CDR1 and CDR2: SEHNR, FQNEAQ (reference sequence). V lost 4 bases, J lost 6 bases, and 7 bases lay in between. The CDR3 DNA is TGTGCCAGCAGCTCCCCGCGTCAGCCCCAGCATTTT. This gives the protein CASSSPRQPQHF.

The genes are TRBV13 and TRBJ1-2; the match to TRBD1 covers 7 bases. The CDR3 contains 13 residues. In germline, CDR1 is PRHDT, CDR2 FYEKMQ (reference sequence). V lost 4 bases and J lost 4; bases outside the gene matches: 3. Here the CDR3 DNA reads TGTGCCAGCAGCTCCCGGACAGGCTATGGCTACACCTTC. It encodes CASSSRTGYGYTF.

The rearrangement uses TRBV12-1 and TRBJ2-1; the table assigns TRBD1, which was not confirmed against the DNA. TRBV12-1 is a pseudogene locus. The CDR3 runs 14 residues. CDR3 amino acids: CASTQRGPNNEQFF. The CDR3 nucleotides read TGTGCCAGCACCCAGAGGGGGCCAAACAATGAGCAGTTCTTC.

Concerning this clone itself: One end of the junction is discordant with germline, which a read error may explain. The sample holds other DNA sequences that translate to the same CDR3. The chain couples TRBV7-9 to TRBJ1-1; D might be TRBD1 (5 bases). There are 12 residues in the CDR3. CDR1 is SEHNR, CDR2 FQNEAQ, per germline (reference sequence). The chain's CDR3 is CSSSLGGTEAFF. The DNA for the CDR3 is TGTTCCAGCAGCTTGGGGGGCACTGAAGCTTTCTTT. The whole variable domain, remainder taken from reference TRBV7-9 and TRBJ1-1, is DTGVSQNPRHKITKRGQNVTFRCDPISEHNRLYWYRQTLGQGPEFLTYFQNEAQLEKSRLLSDRFSAERPKGSFSTLEIQRTEQGDSAMYLCSSSLGGTEAFFGQGTRLTVV.

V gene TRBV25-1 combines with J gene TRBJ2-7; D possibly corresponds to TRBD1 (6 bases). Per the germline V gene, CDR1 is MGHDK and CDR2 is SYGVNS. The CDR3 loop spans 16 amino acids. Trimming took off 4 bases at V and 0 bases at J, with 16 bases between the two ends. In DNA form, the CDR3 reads TGTGCCAGCAGTGGTCCTTTGGACAGTAGCTCCTACGAGCAGTACTTC. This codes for CASSGPLDSSSYEQYF.

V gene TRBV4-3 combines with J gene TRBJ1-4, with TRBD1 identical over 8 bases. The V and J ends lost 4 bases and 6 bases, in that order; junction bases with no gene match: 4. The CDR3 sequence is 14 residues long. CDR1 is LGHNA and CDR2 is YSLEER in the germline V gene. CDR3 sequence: CASSPGQGYEKLFF. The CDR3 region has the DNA TGCGCCAGCAGCCCCGGACAGGGTTATGAAAAACTGTTTTTT.

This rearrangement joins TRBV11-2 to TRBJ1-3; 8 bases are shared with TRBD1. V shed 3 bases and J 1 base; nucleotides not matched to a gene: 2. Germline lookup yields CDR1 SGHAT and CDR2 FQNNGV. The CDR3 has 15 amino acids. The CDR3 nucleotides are TGTGCCAGCAGCTTCAGGACAGGGTCTGGAAACACCATATATTTT. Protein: CASSFRTGSGNTIYF.

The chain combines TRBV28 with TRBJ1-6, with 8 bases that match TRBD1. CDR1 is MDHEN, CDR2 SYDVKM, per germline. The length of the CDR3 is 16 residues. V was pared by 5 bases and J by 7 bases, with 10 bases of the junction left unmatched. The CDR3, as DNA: TGTGCCAGCAGTAAGATTAGACAGGGGTCAAATTCACCCCTCCACTTT. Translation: CASSKIRQGSNSPLHF.

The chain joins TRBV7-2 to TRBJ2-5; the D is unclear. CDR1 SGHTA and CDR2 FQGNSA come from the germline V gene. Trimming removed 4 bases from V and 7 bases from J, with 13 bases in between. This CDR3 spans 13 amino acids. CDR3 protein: CASSSFEDGTQYF. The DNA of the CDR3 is TGTGCCAGCAGCTCGTTTGAGGATGGGACCCAGTACTTC.

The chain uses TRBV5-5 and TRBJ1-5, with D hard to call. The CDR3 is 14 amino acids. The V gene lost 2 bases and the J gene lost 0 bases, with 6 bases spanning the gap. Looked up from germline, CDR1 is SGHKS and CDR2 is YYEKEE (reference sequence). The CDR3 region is CASSLSSSNQPQHF. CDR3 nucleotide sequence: TGTGCCAGCAGCTTAAGTAGTAGCAATCAGCCCCAGCATTTT.

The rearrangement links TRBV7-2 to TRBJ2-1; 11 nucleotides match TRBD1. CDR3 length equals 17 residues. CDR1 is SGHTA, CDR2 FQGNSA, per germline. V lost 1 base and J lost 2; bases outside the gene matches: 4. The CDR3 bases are TGTGCCAGCAGCTTAGTTTCGGACAGGGGGCCCTACAATGAGCAGTTCTTC. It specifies CASSLVSDRGPYNEQFF. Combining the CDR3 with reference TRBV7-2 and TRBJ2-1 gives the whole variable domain GAGVSQSPSNKVTEKGKDVELRCDPISGHTALYWYRQSLGQGLEFLIYFQGNSAPDKSGLPSDRFSAERTGGSVSTLTIQRTQQEDSAVYLCASSLVSDRGPYNEQFFGPGTRLTVL.

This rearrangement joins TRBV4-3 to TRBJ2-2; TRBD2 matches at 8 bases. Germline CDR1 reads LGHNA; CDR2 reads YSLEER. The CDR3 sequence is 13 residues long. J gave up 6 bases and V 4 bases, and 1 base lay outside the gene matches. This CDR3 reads CASSPGGPGELFF. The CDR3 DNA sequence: TGCGCCAGCAGCCCGGGGGGGCCCGGGGAGCTGTTTTTT.

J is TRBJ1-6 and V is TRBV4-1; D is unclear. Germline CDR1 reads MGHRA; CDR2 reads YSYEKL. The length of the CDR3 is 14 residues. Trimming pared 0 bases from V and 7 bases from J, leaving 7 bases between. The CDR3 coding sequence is TGCGCCAGCAGCCAAGAGACTGGCAATTCACCCCTCCACTTT. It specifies CASSQETGNSPLHF.

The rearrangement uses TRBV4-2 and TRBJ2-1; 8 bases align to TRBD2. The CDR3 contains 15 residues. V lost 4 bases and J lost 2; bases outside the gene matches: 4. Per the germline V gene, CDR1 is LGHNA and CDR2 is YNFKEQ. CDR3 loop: CASSPGLAAYNEQFF. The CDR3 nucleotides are TGTGCCAGCAGCCCAGGACTAGCTGCCTACAATGAGCAGTTCTTC.

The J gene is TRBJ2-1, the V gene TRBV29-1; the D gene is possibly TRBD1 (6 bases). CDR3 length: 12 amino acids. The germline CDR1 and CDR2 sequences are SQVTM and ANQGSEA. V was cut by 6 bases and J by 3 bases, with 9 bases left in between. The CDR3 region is CSVSDSYNEQFF. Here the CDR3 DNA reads TGCAGCGTGTCGGACAGCTACAATGAGCAGTTCTTC.

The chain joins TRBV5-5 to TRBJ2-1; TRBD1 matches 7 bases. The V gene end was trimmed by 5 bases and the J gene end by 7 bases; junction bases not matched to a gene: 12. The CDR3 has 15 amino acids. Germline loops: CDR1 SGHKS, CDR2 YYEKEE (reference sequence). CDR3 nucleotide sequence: TGTGCCAGCAGGACCGACAGGGTGGATCTTAATGAGCAGTTCTTC. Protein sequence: CASRTDRVDLNEQFF.

CDR3 in amino acids: CASSQYTGAEAFF. In nucleotides, the CDR3 is TGCGCCAGCAGCCAGTATACAGGGGCTGAAGCTTTCTTT. This chain connects TRBV4-3 to TRBJ1-1; 7 nucleotides agree with TRBD1. The V and J ends lost 3 bases and 6 bases, in that order; junction bases with no gene match: 4. The CDR3 contains 13 residues. Germline values: CDR1 LGHNA, CDR2 YSLEER.

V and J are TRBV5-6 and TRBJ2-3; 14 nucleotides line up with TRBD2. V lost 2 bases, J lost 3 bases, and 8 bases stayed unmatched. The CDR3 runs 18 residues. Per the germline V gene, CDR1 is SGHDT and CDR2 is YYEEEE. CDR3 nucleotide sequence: TGTGCCAGCAGCTTTCGAGGACTAGCGGGGGGCTTGACAGATACGCAGTATTTT. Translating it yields CASSFRGLAGGLTDTQYF.

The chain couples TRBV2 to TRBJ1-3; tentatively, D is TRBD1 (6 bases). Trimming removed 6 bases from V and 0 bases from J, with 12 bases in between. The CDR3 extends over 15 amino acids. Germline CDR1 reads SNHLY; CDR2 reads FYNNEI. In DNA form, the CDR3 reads TGTGCCAGCAGGACTACAGGGAGCTCTGGAAACACCATATATTTT. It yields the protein CASRTTGSSGNTIYF.